These T cell receptor beta chains were read from a single sample in a study of blood T cell repertoires in COVID-19. Sequenced by immunoSEQ multiplex PCR; TCRdb stores in-frame clones only, minus some. The table shows about 92,000 clones, with roughly nine tenths occurring only once. Source material: peripheral blood. Source of these receptors: a woman in her fifties or sixties with COVID-19, enrolled during active disease. CDR3s include the opening cysteine and the closing phenylalanine or tryptophan. A D gene is named only where the DNA matches it firmly. Part of the rows lack a size; the others show once, few, many or a class for expanded clones.

cdr3_length	clone_size	j_call	v_call	d_call	cdr3_aa	cdr3_nt
14	.	TRBJ2-1	TRBV19	TRBD2	CASSIPGGSGEQFF	TGTGCCAGTAGTATACCCGGGGGTAGCGGGGAGCAGTTCTTC
15	once	TRBJ2-7	TRBV6-5	TRBD1	CASLRNGQGAWEQYF	TGTGCCAGCCTCAGGAACGGACAGGGGGCTTGGGAGCAGTACTTC
16	.	TRBJ2-3	TRBV5-1	TRBD2	CASSGLAGSLTDTQYF	TGCGCCAGCAGCGGACTAGCGGGGTCCCTCACAGATACGCAGTATTTT
15	.	TRBJ2-1	TRBV6-5	TRBD1	CASSYTAGTGNEQFF	TGTGCCAGCAGTTACACCGCCGGGACAGGTAATGAGCAGTTCTTC
15	.	TRBJ1-1	TRBV5-1	TRBD1	CASSLNRGENTEAFF	TGCGCCAGCAGCTTGAACAGGGGGGAGAACACTGAAGCTTTCTTT
16	.	TRBJ1-4	TRBV21-1	.	CASSKLSTGAGEKLFF	TGTGCCAGCAGCAAGTTGTCGACAGGGGCCGGTGAAAAACTGTTTTTT
18	.	TRBJ2-2	TRBV7-2	TRBD2	CASRSGPSGGLPTGELFF	TGTGCCAGCAGGTCGGGGCCTAGCGGGGGCCTTCCCACCGGGGAGCTGTTTTTT
15	.	TRBJ2-2	TRBV5-4	TRBD1	CASSLTGTATGELFF	TGTGCCAGCAGCTTAACCGGGACAGCCACCGGGGAGCTGTTTTTT
15	.	TRBJ2-3	TRBV2	.	CASSASVFPTDTQYF	TGTGCCAGCAGTGCTTCAGTATTCCCCACAGATACGCAGTATTTT
13	.	TRBJ1-2	TRBV18	TRBD1	CASSQDRNYGYTF	TGTGCCAGCTCGCAGGACAGGAACTATGGCTACACCTTC
14	.	TRBJ2-7	TRBV11-2	.	CASSLAGQGYEQYF	TGTGCCAGCAGCTTGGCTGGACAAGGCTACGAGCAGTACTTC
15	.	TRBJ1-2	TRBV7-3	TRBD1	CASSLSGQGNHGYTF	TGTGCCAGCAGCCTCTCAGGACAGGGAAACCATGGCTACACCTTC
15	.	TRBJ1-1	TRBV5-1	TRBD1	CASSLLSGGNTEAFF	TGCGCCAGCAGCTTGCTTTCAGGGGGGAACACTGAAGCTTTCTTT
16	.	TRBJ2-2	TRBV7-2	.	CASSPPAGRLTGELFF	TGTGCCAGCAGCCCGCCCGCCGGGAGACTCACCGGGGAGCTGTTTTTT
15	.	TRBJ1-1	TRBV7-6	.	CASSLAQGMNTEAFF	TGTGCCAGCAGCTTAGCGCAGGGAATGAACACTGAAGCTTTCTTT
14	.	TRBJ2-3	TRBV6-5	TRBD2	CASTPAGGTDTQYF	TGTGCCAGCACCCCCGCGGGGGGCACAGATACGCAGTATTTT
14	.	TRBJ2-7	TRBV3-1/TRBV3-2	.	CASSLRVAPLEQYF	TGTGCCAGCAGCCTGAGGGTAGCCCCCCTCGAGCAGTACTTC
19	.	TRBJ2-3	TRBV4-2	TRBD2	CASSQAGLAGGRRTDTQYF	TGTGCCAGCAGCCAGGCGGGACTAGCGGGGGGGCGCCGCACAGATACGCAGTATTTT
13	.	TRBJ1-1	TRBV29-1	.	CSVGRRVGTEAFF	TGCAGCGTTGGTCGCAGGGTTGGCACTGAAGCTTTCTTT
15	.	TRBJ1-1	TRBV7-8	.	CASSSGQNPATEAFF	TGTGCCAGCAGCTCCGGACAGAACCCAGCCACTGAAGCTTTCTTT
11	.	TRBJ2-1	TRBV20-1	.	CSAKARNEQFF	TGCAGTGCTAAAGCTAGGAATGAGCAGTTCTTC
15	few	TRBJ1-1	TRBV10-3	.	CAISESGRGDTEAFF	TGTGCCATCAGTGAGTCGGGCAGGGGAGACACTGAAGCTTTCTTT
15	.	TRBJ2-5	TRBV2	TRBD2	CATWRPEGGRKTQYF	TGTGCCACCTGGAGGCCGGAGGGCGGGAGAAAGACCCAGTACTTC
15	.	TRBJ2-2	TRBV5-1	TRBD1	CASSLGGQGSGELFF	TGCGCCAGCAGCTTAGGGGGACAGGGTTCCGGGGAGCTGTTTTTT
12	once	TRBJ2-7	TRBV12-3/TRBV12-4	TRBD1	CASRGQTYEQYF	TGTGCCAGCCGGGGACAGACCTACGAGCAGTACTTC
15	.	TRBJ2-1	TRBV6-2/TRBV6-3	.	CASSSPRLAYNEQFF	TGTGCCAGCAGTTCGCCCCGACTAGCCTACAATGAGCAGTTCTTC
12	.	TRBJ2-5	TRBV29-1	.	CSVAGSSETQYF	TGCAGCGTTGCGGGTTCCTCAGAGACCCAGTACTTC
15	.	TRBJ2-3	TRBV4-3	.	CASSQDHVSTDTQYF	TGCGCCAGCAGCCAAGATCATGTTAGCACAGATACGCAGTATTTT
13	.	TRBJ2-3	TRBV7-2	.	CASSYRVTDTQYF	TGTGCCAGCAGCTACCGGGTCACAGATACGCAGTATTTT
13	.	TRBJ2-5	TRBV11-1	.	CASSSTLVETQYF	TGTGCCAGCAGCTCGACACTAGTAGAGACCCAGTACTTC
15	.	TRBJ2-5	TRBV2	TRBD2	CASRGTSGARETQYF	TGTGCCAGCAGGGGGACTAGCGGGGCGCGGGAGACCCAGTACTTC
14	.	TRBJ2-2	TRBV7-9	.	CASSWGLNTGELFF	TGTGCCAGCAGCTGGGGACTCAACACCGGGGAGCTGTTTTTT
15	.	TRBJ2-7	TRBV4-1	.	CASSQVGTSPMEQYF	TGCGCCAGCAGCCAAGTGGGGACATCCCCTATGGAGCAGTACTTC
14	.	TRBJ1-2	TRBV21-1	.	CASSKGGPPGGYTF	TGTGCCAGCAGCAAGGGCGGGCCCCCTGGTGGCTACACCTTC
17	.	TRBJ2-3	TRBV4-1	.	CASSRGGLLPSTDTQYF	TGCGCCAGCAGCCGAGGAGGACTTCTTCCTAGCACAGATACGCAGTATTTT
16	.	TRBJ2-3	TRBV3-1/TRBV3-2	TRBD2	CASSPGTSWITDTQYF	TGTGCCAGCAGCCCCGGGACTAGCTGGATCACAGATACGCAGTATTTT
16	.	TRBJ2-5	TRBV4-1	.	CASSPDWLGDKETQYF	TGCGCCAGCAGCCCCGATTGGTTGGGCGATAAAGAGACCCAGTACTTC
15	.	TRBJ1-2	TRBV4-3	.	CASSQDVAGWNGYTF	TGCGCCAGCAGCCAAGATGTGGCAGGGTGGAATGGCTACACCTTC
16	.	TRBJ2-3	TRBV5-1	TRBD2	CASSPRWGTSADTQYF	TGCGCCAGCAGCCCAAGGTGGGGGACTAGCGCAGATACGCAGTATTTT
16	.	TRBJ2-7	TRBV7-2	TRBD1	CASSFTGTGITYEQYF	TGTGCCAGCAGCTTTACCGGGACAGGAATTACCTACGAGCAGTACTTC